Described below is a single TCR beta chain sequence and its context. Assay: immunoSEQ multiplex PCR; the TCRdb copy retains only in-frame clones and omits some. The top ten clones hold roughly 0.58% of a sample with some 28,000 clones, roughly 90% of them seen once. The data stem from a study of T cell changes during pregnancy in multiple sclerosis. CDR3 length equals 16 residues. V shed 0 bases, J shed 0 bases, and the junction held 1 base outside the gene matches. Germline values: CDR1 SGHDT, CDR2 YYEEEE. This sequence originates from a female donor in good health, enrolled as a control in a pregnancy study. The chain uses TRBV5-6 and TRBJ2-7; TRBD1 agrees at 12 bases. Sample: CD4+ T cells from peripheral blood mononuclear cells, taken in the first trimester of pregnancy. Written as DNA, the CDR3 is TGTGCCAGCAGCTTGGTGGGACAGGGGGCCTCCTACGAGCAGTACTTC. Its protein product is CASSLVGQGASYEQYF.